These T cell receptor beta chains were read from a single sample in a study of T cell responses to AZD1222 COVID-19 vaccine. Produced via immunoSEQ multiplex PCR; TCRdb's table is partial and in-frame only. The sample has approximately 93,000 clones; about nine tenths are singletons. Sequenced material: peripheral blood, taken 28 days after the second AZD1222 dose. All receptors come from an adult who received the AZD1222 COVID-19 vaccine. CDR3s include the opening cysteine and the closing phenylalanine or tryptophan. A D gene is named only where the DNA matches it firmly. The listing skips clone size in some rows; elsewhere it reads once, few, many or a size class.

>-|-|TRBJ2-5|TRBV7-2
CASSLTPQETQYF
TGTGCCAGCAGCTTAACCCCACAAGAGACCCAGTACTTC
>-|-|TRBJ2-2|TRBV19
CASSILKGSTGELFF
TGTGCCAGTAGTATCCTTAAGGGGAGCACCGGGGAGCTGTTTTTT
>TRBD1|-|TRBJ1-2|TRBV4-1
CASSQEPTGLYGYTF
TGCGCCAGCAGCCAAGAGCCGACAGGGCTCTATGGCTACACCTTC
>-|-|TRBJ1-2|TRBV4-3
CASSQQGRTGYTF
TGCGCCAGCAGCCAACAGGGGCGGACTGGCTACACCTTC
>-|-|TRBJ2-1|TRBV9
CASSVFLPSEPGYEQFF
TGTGCCAGCAGCGTATTCCTTCCTAGCGAGCCGGGGTACGAGCAGTTCTTC
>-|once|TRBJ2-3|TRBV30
CAWSLVTDTQYF
TGTGCCTGGTCACTAGTGACAGATACGCAGTATTTT
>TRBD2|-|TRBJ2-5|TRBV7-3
CASSLTQGAGAQYF
TGTGCCAGCAGCTTAACTCAAGGGGCGGGGGCCCAGTACTTC
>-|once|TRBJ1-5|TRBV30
CAWSSTRGKYSNQPQHF
TGTGCCTGGAGTTCCACTAGGGGAAAATATAGCAATCAGCCCCAGCATTTT
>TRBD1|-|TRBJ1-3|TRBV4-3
CASRTDRAGNTIYF
TGCGCCAGCAGAACGGACAGGGCTGGAAACACCATATATTTT
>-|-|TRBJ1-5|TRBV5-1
CASSSEGTGNQPQHF
TGCGCCAGCAGCTCAGAAGGGACCGGCAATCAGCCCCAGCATTTT
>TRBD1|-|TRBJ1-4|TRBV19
CASSNPARAGGEKLFF
TGTGCCAGTAGTAACCCCGCCAGGGCAGGGGGTGAAAAACTGTTTTTT
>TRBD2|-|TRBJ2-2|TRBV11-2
CASSYRLGASGAVTGELFF
TGTGCCAGCAGTTACCGGTTGGGCGCGAGCGGGGCGGTTACCGGGGAGCTGTTTTTT
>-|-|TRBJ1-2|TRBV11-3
CASSLDRNPHGYTF
TGTGCCAGCAGCTTAGACCGGAACCCGCATGGCTACACCTTC
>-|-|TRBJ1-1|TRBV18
CASSPSGALTEAFF
TGTGCCAGCTCACCTTCAGGGGCGTTGACTGAAGCTTTCTTT
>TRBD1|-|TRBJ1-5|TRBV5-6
CASSSTGTGLSNQPQHF
TGTGCCAGCAGCTCAACCGGGACAGGCCTCTCTAATCAGCCCCAGCATTTT
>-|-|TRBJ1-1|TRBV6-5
CASNPQAGLAFF
TGTGCCAGCAACCCGCAGGCGGGATTGGCTTTCTTT
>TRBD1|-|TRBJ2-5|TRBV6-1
CASSEGVRQGRKTQYF
TGTGCCAGCAGTGAGGGGGTTAGACAGGGGAGGAAGACCCAGTACTTC
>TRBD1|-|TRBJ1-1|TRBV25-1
CASMRTGGNTEAFF
TGTGCCAGCATGCGTACAGGGGGGAACACTGAAGCTTTCTTT
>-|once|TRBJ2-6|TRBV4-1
CASSQECPGF
TGCGCCAGCAGCCAAGAATGTCCGGGGTTC
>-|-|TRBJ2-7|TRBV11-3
CASSNPRTDYEQYF
TGTGCCAGCAGCAATCCCCGGACAGACTACGAGCAGTACTTC
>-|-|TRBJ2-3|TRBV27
CASSFLREHTDTQYF
TGTGCCAGCAGTTTTTTACGGGAACACACAGATACGCAGTATTTT
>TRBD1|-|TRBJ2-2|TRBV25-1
CASSSDRGLAGELFF
TGTGCCAGCAGCTCGGACAGGGGTTTGGCCGGGGAGCTGTTTTTT
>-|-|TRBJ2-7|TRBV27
CASRTQALSSYEQYF
TGTGCCAGCAGGACACAAGCACTTAGCTCCTACGAGCAGTACTTC
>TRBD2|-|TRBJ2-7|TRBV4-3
CASSQDVGLAGRYYEQYF
TGCGCCAGCAGCCAAGACGTGGGGCTAGCGGGGCGATACTACGAGCAGTACTTC
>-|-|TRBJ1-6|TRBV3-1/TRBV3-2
CASSYRSSGIYNSPLHF
TGTGCCAGCAGCTACCGTAGTTCAGGGATCTATAATTCACCCCTCCACTTT
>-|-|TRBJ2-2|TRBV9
CASSTYRTGELFF
TGTGCCAGCAGCACGTATAGGACCGGGGAGCTGTTTTTT
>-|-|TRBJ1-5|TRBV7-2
CASSLAQGYSNQPQHF
TGTGCCAGCAGCTTAGCGCAGGGTTATAGCAATCAGCCCCAGCATTTT
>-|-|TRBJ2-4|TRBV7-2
CASSLGPGGNIQYF
TGTGCCAGCAGCCTGGGGCCCGGGGGAAACATTCAGTACTTC
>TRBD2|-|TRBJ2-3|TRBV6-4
CASSDSASGGTDTQYF
TGTGCCAGCAGTGACTCGGCTAGCGGGGGCACAGATACGCAGTATTTT
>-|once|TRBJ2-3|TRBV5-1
CASSSRQLDTQYF
TGCGCCAGCAGCTCTAGACAGCTAGATACGCAGTATTTT
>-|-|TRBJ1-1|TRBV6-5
CASSYLGSTEAFF
TGTGCCAGCAGTTACCTGGGCAGCACTGAAGCTTTCTTT
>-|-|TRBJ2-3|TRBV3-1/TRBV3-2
CASSQDWTSLVGSDTQYF
TGTGCCAGCAGCCAAGATTGGACGTCGCTAGTAGGGTCAGATACGCAGTATTTT
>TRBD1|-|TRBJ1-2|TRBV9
CASSAQSGTGDGYTF
TGTGCCAGCAGCGCCCAATCCGGGACAGGGGATGGCTACACCTTC
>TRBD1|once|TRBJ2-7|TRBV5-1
CASSFVRQGDYEQYF
TGCGCCAGCAGCTTTGTCCGCCAGGGGGATTACGAGCAGTACTTC
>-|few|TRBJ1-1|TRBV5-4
CASSWGQGGVTEAFF
TGTGCCAGCAGCTGGGGGCAGGGAGGGGTCACTGAAGCTTTCTTT
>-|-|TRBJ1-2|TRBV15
CATSRDFEGRGRRYTF
TGTGCCACCAGCAGAGATTTCGAAGGGAGGGGTCGACGCTACACCTTC
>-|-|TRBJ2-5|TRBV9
CASSVGQGGEETQYF
TGTGCCAGCAGCGTAGGCCAGGGGGGAGAGGAGACCCAGTACTTC
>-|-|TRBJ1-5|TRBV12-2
CASRSGLPEEPQHF
TGTGCAAGTCGCTCTGGACTCCCGGAGGAGCCCCAGCATTTT
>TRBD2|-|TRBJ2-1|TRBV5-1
CASSPDPRGGAYNEQFF
TGCGCCAGCAGCCCGGATCCCCGGGGGGGCGCTTACAATGAGCAGTTCTTC
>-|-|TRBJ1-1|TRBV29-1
CSVGGDMFTEAFF
TGCAGCGTTGGGGGGGATATGTTTACTGAAGCTTTCTTT
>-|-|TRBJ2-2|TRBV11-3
CASSLALVNTGELFF
TGTGCCAGCAGCTTAGCTCTAGTAAACACCGGGGAGCTGTTTTTT
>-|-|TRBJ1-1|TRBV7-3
CASSLSPGANTEAFF
TGTGCCAGCAGCTTAAGTCCGGGTGCAAACACTGAAGCTTTCTTT
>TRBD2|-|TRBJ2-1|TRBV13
CASSYGTSRYNEQFF
TGTGCCAGCAGCTACGGGACTAGCAGATACAATGAGCAGTTCTTC
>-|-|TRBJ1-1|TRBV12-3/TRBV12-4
CASSALRGTEAFF
TGTGCCAGCAGCGCACTAAGGGGAACTGAAGCTTTCTTT
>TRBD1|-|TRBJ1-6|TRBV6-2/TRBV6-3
CASSLRQGRWDSPLHF
TGTGCCAGCAGTCTTCGACAGGGGCGGTGGGATTCACCCCTCCACTTT
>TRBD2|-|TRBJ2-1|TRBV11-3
CASSPRSSGGAHEQFF
TGTGCCAGCAGCCCCCGTAGTAGCGGGGGGGCCCATGAGCAGTTCTTC
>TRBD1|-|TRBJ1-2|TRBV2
CATTHRDRGFNYGYTF
TGTGCCACCACTCACCGGGACAGGGGCTTTAACTATGGCTACACCTTC
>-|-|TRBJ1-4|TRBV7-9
CASSYSGGNEKLFF
TGTGCCAGCAGCTACAGCGGTGGGAATGAAAAACTGTTTTTT
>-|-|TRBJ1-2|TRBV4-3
CASSPKISNGPEGTNYGYTF
TGCGCCAGCAGCCCCAAGATAAGTAATGGGCCCGAGGGAACCAACTATGGCTACACCTTC
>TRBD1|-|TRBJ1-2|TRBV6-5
CASRGQHYGYTF
TGTGCCAGCAGGGGACAGCACTATGGCTACACCTTC
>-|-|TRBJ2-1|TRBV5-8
CASSLYLTVPDNEQFF
TGTGCCAGCAGCTTGTATCTCACGGTCCCTGACAATGAGCAGTTCTTC
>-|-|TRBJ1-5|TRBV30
CAWSVYGRVSNQPQHF
TGTGCCTGGAGTGTATATGGCAGGGTGAGCAATCAGCCCCAGCATTTT
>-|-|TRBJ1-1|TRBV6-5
CASSYVRPRGNTEAFF
TGTGCCAGCAGTTACGTTAGACCTAGGGGGAACACTGAAGCTTTCTTT
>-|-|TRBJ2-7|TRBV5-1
CASSLWSGEYEQYF
TGCGCCAGCAGCTTGTGGTCAGGAGAATACGAGCAGTACTTC